This TCR beta chain was identified in a study of vaccination and CD4 T cells after COVID-19. Study as a whole: Convalescent cases consisted of six males and four females, of whom two were Hispanic.

Treatment indicated: roughly ten-day PBMC culture with coronavirus spike peptide pools or control peptides (ViraFEST assay). ViraFEST used peptide pools to expand antigen-specific T cells, then sequenced TCRs. On days 3 and 7, half the medium was swapped for fresh IL-2-containing medium. Concerning this clonotype: Its antigen is still unknown.

Germline V gene lookup returns CDR1 SNHLY and CDR2 FYNNEI. The CDR3 runs 15 residues. V lost 8 bases, J lost 2 bases, and 16 bases lay in between. Oncomine TCR Beta short-read sequencing was applied to DNA from cultured CD4+ T cells. In this case, cultured CD4+ T cells provided the extracted genomic DNA. TCRdb passed the PCR reads through MiXCR, listing each CDR3 protein once. This table holds some 4,600 distinct CDR3 sequences, approximately 30% found once. The sequenced sample was CD4+ T cells from blood, cultured in vitro. The clonotype was recovered from a human donor who had recovered from COVID-19. The chain combines TRBV2 with TRBJ2-1; D ambiguous. The CDR3 DNA sequence: TGTGCCAGCGTTCGAGATGCGAATACCTACAATGAGCAGTTCTTC. Encoded protein: CASVRDANTYNEQFF.